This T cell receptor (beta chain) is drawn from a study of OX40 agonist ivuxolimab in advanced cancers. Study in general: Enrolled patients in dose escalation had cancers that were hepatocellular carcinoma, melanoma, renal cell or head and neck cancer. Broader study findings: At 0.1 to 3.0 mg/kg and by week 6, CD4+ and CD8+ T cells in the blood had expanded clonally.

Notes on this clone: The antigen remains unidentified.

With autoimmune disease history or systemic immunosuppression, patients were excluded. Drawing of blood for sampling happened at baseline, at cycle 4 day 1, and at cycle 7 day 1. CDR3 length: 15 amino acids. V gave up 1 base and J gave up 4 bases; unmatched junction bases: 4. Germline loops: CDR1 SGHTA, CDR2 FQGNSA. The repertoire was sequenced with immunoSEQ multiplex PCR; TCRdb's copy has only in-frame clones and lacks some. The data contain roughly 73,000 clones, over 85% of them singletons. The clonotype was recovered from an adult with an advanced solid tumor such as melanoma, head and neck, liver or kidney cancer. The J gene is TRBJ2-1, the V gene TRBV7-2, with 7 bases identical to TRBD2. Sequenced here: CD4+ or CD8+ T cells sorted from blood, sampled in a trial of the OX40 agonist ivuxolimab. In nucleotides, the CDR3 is TGTGCCAGCAGCTTAGTTGGGGGGGGTTACAATGAGCAGTTCTTC. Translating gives CASSLVGGGYNEQFF.